This entry lists 12 T cell receptor beta chains sequenced from one sample in a study of T cell clonality in common variable immunodeficiency. Generated by immunoSEQ multiplex PCR, the TCRdb table keeps only in-frame clones and is missing some. The repertoire yields about 52,000 clones, none seen only once; the top ten contain roughly 2%. The sample comprised peripheral blood mononuclear cells. These receptor sequences come from a person between 18 and 75 years old in good health.

This clone occurred many times. The read comes to an end 3 residues before the CDR3 does, leaving the germline J gene to fill in the end. V and J are TRBV7-9 and TRBJ2-4; no clear D. The CDR3 has 11 amino acids. The germline V gene has CDR1 SEHNR and CDR2 FQNEAQ (reference sequence). The V and J ends lost 6 bases and 9 bases respectively, with 9 bases between them. This CDR3 is CASSYSGIQYF. The sequenced CDR3 bases are TGTGCCAGCAGTTACAGTGGCATT.

The sample holds many counts of this clone. The CDR3 end lies 3 residues beyond the end of the read and is filled in from the germline J gene. The chain uses TRBV7-8 and TRBJ2-3; a weak D match, TRBD1 (5 bases). CDR3 length: 15 residues. Trimming removed 2 bases at V and 0 bases at J, with 9 bases between. Looked up from germline, CDR1 is SGHVS and CDR2 is FQNEAQ. CDR3 DNA, as far as it was read: TGTGCCAGCAGCTTAATTGGGGCTAGCACAGATACG. Protein sequence: CASSLIGASTDT. The full CDR3 is CASSLIGASTDTQYF. Looking up the rest from reference TRBV7-8 and TRBJ2-3 gives the full variable domain: GAGVSQSPRYKVAKRGQDVALRCDPISGHVSLFWYQQALGQGPEFLTYFQNEAQLDKSGLPSDRFFAERPEGSVSTLKIQRTQQEDSAVYLCASSLIGASTDTQYFGPGTRLTVL.

This clone was found a few times. Sequencing ends 3 residues short of the CDR3 end; the germline J gene provides the rest. This chain links TRBV7-6 with TRBJ2-3; 11 bases are a match to TRBD2. CDR3 length: 15 amino acids. Germline-derived CDR1 and CDR2 are SGHVS and FNYEAQ. V lost 4 bases, J lost 1 base, and 1 base stayed unmatched. CDR3 DNA (partial): TGTGCCAGCAGCTCGGGACTAGCGGGCACAGATACG. As protein: CASSSGLAGTDT. The whole CDR3 sequence reads CASSSGLAGTDTQYF.

In this sample, this clone turned up many times. The CDR3 end falls 3 residues outside the read, so it is completed with the germline J gene. The chain recombines TRBV7-3 with TRBJ2-1, with 12 positions matching TRBD1. The CDR3 runs 14 residues. Germline V gene sequence: CDR1 SGHTA, CDR2 FQGTGA. After removal of 4 bases from V and 6 bases from J, the junction contained 1 base not matched to a gene. The CDR3 bases that were read are TGTGCCAGCAGCTCGGGACAGGGGGCCAATGAG. This sequence encodes CASSSGQGANE. The full CDR3 protein reads CASSSGQGANEQFF. The variable domain in full, completed from reference TRBV7-3 and TRBJ2-1, reads GAGVSQTPSNKVTEKGKYVELRCDPISGHTALYWYRQSLGQGPEFLIYFQGTGAADDSGLPNDRFFAVRPEGSVSTLKIQRTERGDSAVYLCASSSGQGANEQFFGPGTRLTVL.

This clone was recorded a few times. The read comes to an end 3 residues before the CDR3 does, leaving the germline J gene to fill in the end. This chain joins TRBV7-6 and TRBJ2-5, with a tentative D call TRBD2 (5 bases). This CDR3 has 14 amino acids. Deletions cut 5 bases from V and 2 bases from J, with 12 bases between. The germline V gene encodes CDR1 SGHVS and CDR2 FNYEAQ. CDR3 DNA, as far as it was read: TGTGCCAGCAGCCCGCAGCGGATTCAAGAGACC. Residues: CASSPQRIQET. The complete CDR3 sequence is CASSPQRIQETQYF.

This clone was found many times. The CDR3 end is not reached by the read, which stops 3 residues before it; the germline J gene fills it in. This rearrangement joins TRBV20-1 to TRBJ1-5, with D possibly TRBD1 on 5 matching bases. CDR1 is DFQATT, CDR2 SNEGSKA, per germline (reference sequence). V was clipped by 6 bases and J by 6 bases, with 18 bases between them. CDR3 size: 14 residues. Incomplete CDR3 DNA: TGCAGTGCCAGCGAGGGGCCCCCCATTCAGCCC. Its translation: CSASEGPPIQP. The entire CDR3 protein is CSASEGPPIQPQHF.

There are many counts of this clone. The CDR3 end falls 3 residues outside the read, so it is completed with the germline J gene. V gene TRBV20-1 combines with J gene TRBJ1-2; weak D call: TRBD1 (6 bases). The germline CDR1 and CDR2 sequences are DFQATT and SNEGSKA (reference sequence). The CDR3 consists of 13 residues. The covered CDR3 bases are TGCAGTGCTAGCAGGGACACGGGGTACGGC. The encoded protein is CSASRDTGYG. The CDR3 as a whole reads CSASRDTGYGYTF.

To note about this clone: The read comes to an end 3 residues before the CDR3 does, leaving the germline J gene to fill in the end. The rearrangement links TRBV20-1 to TRBJ2-1, with 7 positions matching TRBD2. V shed 5 bases and J 6 bases; nucleotides not matched to a gene: 13. CDR1 and CDR2 from the germline V gene are DFQATT and SNEGSKA (reference sequence). This CDR3 is 15 amino acids long. The CDR3 protein is CSAGGGSISGNEQFF. Partial CDR3 DNA: TGCAGTGCTGGGGGGGGGAGTATTAGTGGCAATGAG.

This clone occurred many times. The sequenced CDR3 bases are TGTGCCAGCAGTTACCACAGTGTCGCCGGTCAGCCC. The encoded protein is CASSYHSVAGQP. The full CDR3 sequence reads CASSYHSVAGQPQHF. The chain uses TRBV6-2 or TRBV6-3 and TRBJ1-5; no reliable D call. The read gets to within 3 residues of the CDR3 end, and the germline J gene fills in the rest. CDR1 and CDR2 (germline): MNHEY, SVGEGT. Trimming pared 2 bases from V and 6 bases from J, leaving 14 bases between. CDR3 length: 15 amino acids.

This clone was picked up many times. The CDR3 end is not reached by the read, which stops 3 residues before it; the germline J gene fills it in. This sample also contains other DNA sequences that code for the same CDR3. The chain is built from TRBV6-1 and TRBJ1-2; the D is unclear. V was clipped by 3 bases and J by 2 bases, with 13 bases between them. The CDR3 consists of 15 residues. Germline lookup yields CDR1 MNHNS and CDR2 SASEGT. The CDR3 spells CASSDEYAENYGYTF. CDR3 DNA (partial): TGTGCCAGCAGTGACGAGTATGCAGAAAACTATGGC.

This clone occurred many times. The CDR3 end is not reached by the read, which stops 3 residues before it; the germline J gene fills it in. V gene TRBV12-3 or TRBV12-4 combines with J gene TRBJ2-3; the match to TRBD2 covers 10 bases. The CDR3 covers 15 residues. Trimming removed 6 bases from V and 6 bases from J; junction bases left unmatched: 9. CDR3 residues: CASRGERGGSDTQYF. The CDR3 bases that were read are TGTGCCAGCAGGGGGGAGCGGGGGGGCAGTGATACG.

This clone has at least ten counts. Its ends do not fully match the called genes, so a read error is possible. The CDR3 end falls 3 residues outside the read, so it is completed with the germline J gene. J is TRBJ2-7 and V is TRBV4-2, with TRBD2 as a possible D gene (5 bases). Germline lookup yields CDR1 LGHNA and CDR2 YNFKEQ. The CDR3 loop spans 13 amino acids. The CDR3 DNA, read in part, is TGCGCCAGCAGCCAAGACTACTCCTACGAG. Translating gives CASSQDYSYE. In full, the CDR3 is CASSQDYSYEQYF.